What follows are 29 T cell receptor beta chains derived from one specimen sequenced in a study of monozygotic twins with inflammatory bowel disease (dated by TCRdb to between 2019 and 2020). Receptors were amplified or captured by 5' RACE. Reads for this sample came from an Illumina HiSeq 2500. With the reads reprocessed by TCRdb, a single entry stands for each CDR3 protein sequence and no DNA is reported. This sample's table carries some 83,000 distinct CDR3 sequences. The biggest ten clones account for about 7.4% of the sample. Sequencing was done on a sample of blood. The source is a human donor with ulcerative colitis or Crohn's disease, or a healthy co-twin of an affected twin (not recorded which).

J is TRBJ2-6 and V is TRBV20-1; the D gene TCRdb calls, TRBD1, cannot be checked with no DNA. This CDR3 is 15 amino acids long. CDR1 and CDR2 from the germline V gene are DFQATT and SNEGSKA (reference sequence). CDR3 loop: CSATRGSAGANVLTF.

The chain has TRBV20-1 and TRBJ2-1; no DNA is available, so the TRBD1 call from TCRdb remains unchecked. The germline V gene encodes CDR1 DFQATT and CDR2 SNEGSKA (reference sequence). The CDR3 is made up of 13 amino acids. The chain's CDR3 is CSASTGLRNEQFF.

This chain joins TRBV24-1 and TRBJ1-2; the D call from TCRdb, TRBD1, cannot be confirmed without DNA. There are 16 residues in the CDR3. CDR1 and CDR2 from the germline V gene are KGHDR and SFDVKD. This chain's CDR3 is CATSETPGQGAPGYTF.

The chain links TRBV20-1 to TRBJ1-1. Germline lookup yields CDR1 DFQATT and CDR2 SNEGSKA (reference sequence). This CDR3 comprises 13 residues. The CDR3 reads CSARSQPNTEAFF.

The V call is TRBV6-5, the J call TRBJ2-7; the TRBD1 assignment by TCRdb is unverifiable without DNA. Germline V gene lookup returns CDR1 MNHEY and CDR2 SVGAGI. The CDR3 totals 13 residues. The chain's CDR3 is CASSYEGTYEQYF.

This chain uses TRBV20-1 with TRBJ2-3. Germline lookup yields CDR1 DFQATT and CDR2 SNEGSKA (reference sequence). CDR3 length: 15 residues. This CDR3 is CSAREGATPPDTQYF.

The V and J genes are TRBV25-1 and TRBJ1-6; TCRdb lists TRBD1, though no DNA is available to test this call. The CDR3 runs to 14 residues. In germline, CDR1 is MGHDK, CDR2 SYGVNS. CDR3 region: CGGGENRGNSPLHF.

The chain couples TRBV5-1 to TRBJ1-1; the TCRdb call, TRBD1, lacks DNA for checking. Germline V lookup: CDR1 SGHRS, CDR2 YFSETQ. This CDR3 is 15 amino acids long. CDR3: CASSLGDRVNTEAFF.

The chain couples TRBV7-2 to TRBJ2-4; TCRdb's D call, TRBD1, is unchecked because there is no DNA. The CDR3 length is 14 residues. Germline V CDR1 and CDR2: SGHTA, FQGNSA. The CDR3 sequence is CASSRGGAKNIQYF.

The J gene is TRBJ2-3, the V gene TRBV7-2; with no DNA, the TCRdb D assignment of TRBD2 cannot be verified. The CDR3 contains 15 residues. From germline, CDR1 is SGHTA and CDR2 FQGNSA. The CDR3 sequence is CASSPLAGVADTQYF.

This chain connects TRBV12-3 or TRBV12-4 to TRBJ1-2; the D call from TCRdb, TRBD1, cannot be confirmed without DNA. The CDR3 has 13 residues. The CDR3 is CASSYAGSYGYTF.

The chain combines TRBV11-2 with TRBJ2-5; TCRdb indicates TRBD1, and absent DNA this call remains unverified. The CDR3 is 13 residues long. Per germline, CDR1 SGHAT and CDR2 FQNNGV. CDR3 amino acids: CASSLALGGTQYF.

The V call is TRBV18, the J call TRBJ2-7; TCRdb reports TRBD1, a call that lacks DNA to check it against. This CDR3 is built from 17 residues. Per germline, CDR1 KGHSH and CDR2 LQKENI. CDR3: CASSPLVGTGLTYEQYF.

The CDR3 protein is CASSYHGTANEQYF. The chain employs TRBV7-2 and TRBJ2-7; the TCRdb D gene call, TRBD1, has no DNA to confirm it. CDR3 size: 14 residues. Germline CDR1 SGHTA, CDR2 FQGNSA.

The chain recombines TRBV6-1 with TRBJ1-5. The CDR3 has 13 amino acids. Germline lookup yields CDR1 MNHNS and CDR2 SASEGT. CDR3 sequence: CASKEVPNQPQHF.

V is TRBV20-1 and J is TRBJ1-1. This CDR3 is 11 amino acids long. From germline, CDR1 is DFQATT and CDR2 SNEGSKA (reference sequence). CDR3 sequence: CSAKGNTEAFF.

This chain uses TRBV5-1 with TRBJ1-6. Germline values: CDR1 SGHRS, CDR2 YFSETQ. This CDR3 comprises 12 residues. The CDR3 reads CASSSTNSPLHF.

The V and J genes are TRBV5-6 and TRBJ1-2. The CDR3 runs 12 residues. Germline V gene lookup returns CDR1 SGHDT and CDR2 YYEEEE. The CDR3 spells CASSLLTEFYTF.

The chain has TRBV18 and TRBJ2-5; TCRdb's D call, TRBD1, is unchecked because there is no DNA. There are 14 residues in the CDR3. Germline-derived CDR1 and CDR2 are KGHSH and LQKENI. The CDR3 is CASSIQGLQETQYF.

The chain has TRBV12-3 or TRBV12-4 and TRBJ1-5; the D gene TCRdb calls, TRBD1, cannot be checked with no DNA. CDR3 length equals 13 residues. Here the CDR3 reads CASSFGTRQPQHF.

The chain carries TRBV5-1 and TRBJ1-1. The CDR3 covers 13 residues. The germline V gene has CDR1 SGHRS and CDR2 YFSETQ. CDR3 residues: CASSLEISLEAFF.

The J gene is TRBJ1-1, the V gene TRBV7-2; TCRdb's D call, TRBD1, is unchecked because there is no DNA. The CDR3 consists of 14 residues. The germline V gene encodes CDR1 SGHTA and CDR2 FQGNSA. CDR3: CASSVPYRGTEAFF.

The rearrangement joins TRBV3-1 to TRBJ2-2; the D gene TCRdb calls, TRBD2, cannot be checked with no DNA. The CDR3 is 20 amino acids. Germline V gene data show CDR1 as LGHDT and CDR2 as YNNKEL (reference sequence). CDR3: CASSPRSLAGGPPNTGELFF.

The chain combines TRBV7-2 with TRBJ2-3; TCRdb's D gene call, TRBD2, goes unchecked for lack of DNA. This CDR3 contains 16 residues. The germline gives CDR1 SGHTA, CDR2 FQGNSA. This chain's CDR3 is CASSLGLAGFADTQYF.

The chain links TRBV11-1 to TRBJ2-2; TCRdb lists TRBD1, though no DNA is available to test this call. CDR1 SGHAT and CDR2 FQDESV come from the germline V gene (reference sequence). The CDR3 spans 19 residues. CDR3: CASSSQTGTSGPNTGELFF.

The chain links TRBV11-2 to TRBJ2-7; TCRdb names TRBD1, which stays unverified in the absence of DNA. The CDR3 runs 14 residues. CDR1 SGHAT and CDR2 FQNNGV come from the germline V gene. The CDR3 sequence: CASSPSTGGLEQYF.

This chain joins TRBV20-1 and TRBJ1-1. This CDR3 has 14 amino acids. Germline V gene data show CDR1 as DFQATT and CDR2 as SNEGSKA (reference sequence). CDR3 region: CSASRQLMNTEAFF.

V usage is TRBV7-2 and J usage is TRBJ2-2. Per germline, CDR1 SGHTA and CDR2 FQGNSA. The CDR3 is 14 amino acids. This CDR3 reads CASSLRRDTGELFF. Full variable domain (missing parts from reference TRBV7-2 and TRBJ2-2): GAGVSQSPSNKVTEKGKDVELRCDPISGHTALYWYRQSLGQGLEFLIYFQGNSAPDKSGLPSDRFSAERTGGSVSTLTIQRTQQEDSAVYLCASSLRRDTGELFFGEGSRLTVL.

This chain links TRBV5-6 with TRBJ2-1; TCRdb indicates TRBD1, and absent DNA this call remains unverified. This CDR3 is 13 amino acids long. Germline CDR1 is SGHDT and CDR2 is YYEEEE. CDR3 sequence: CASGTPLEREQFF.